This T cell receptor beta chain comes out of a study of cytomegalovirus exposure and HLA in healthy donors. Study details: The Caucasian-associated ancestry cluster held roughly 80% of 398 genotyped donors.

PCR amplification relied on 60 Vbeta primers (plus 13 Jbeta primers). Libraries were prepared by immunoSEQ multiplex PCR; TCRdb keeps only in-frame clonotypes and omits some of them. The data hold about 100,000 clones, with roughly four fifths observed a single time. Looked up from germline, CDR1 is SGHNT and CDR2 is YENEEA. Trimming took off 1 base at V and 7 bases at J, with 16 bases between the two ends. The CDR3 length is 16 residues. Study-level findings and limits: In a later analysis, compared with equally common non-associated chains, HLA-associated beta chains were more expanded. Rare TCR sequences predominated, though certain public TCRs were found in many donors.

In regard to this clone: Its antigen remains unidentified.

The source of this sequence is a male donor in good health and CMV-seropositive. Sequenced: PBMCs. This rearrangement joins TRBV11-3 to TRBJ2-2; D not resolved. The CDR3 nucleotides read TGTGCCAGCAGCTTAGTCGGGTGGATGGGTAACGGGGAGCTGTTTTTT. Translating it yields CASSLVGWMGNGELFF.